The T cell receptor (beta chain) described here comes from a study of cytomegalovirus exposure and HLA in healthy donors. On the study more broadly: Unique TCR beta sequences numbering some 120 million came from 150 million to 200 million T cells in an earlier analysis.

A multiplex PCR was run with 60 Vbeta primers and 13 Jbeta primers. Libraries were prepared by immunoSEQ multiplex PCR; TCRdb keeps only in-frame clonotypes and omits some of them. The top ten hold under 5% of the sample, which has 100,000 to 150,000 clones, 65% to 85% seen once. Study-wide findings and caveats: In a later analysis, at a false discovery rate of 0.05, roughly 18,000 TCR beta sequences were associated with HLA alleles. Apparent HLA restriction characterized most CMV-associated TCR beta chains in a later analysis.

Germline loops: CDR1 WSHSY, CDR2 SAAADI. V gave up 6 bases and J gave up 5 bases; unmatched junction bases: 10. This CDR3 has 16 residues. About this clone: Its antigen is currently unknown.

The chain is built from TRBV10-2 and TRBJ2-1; 10 nucleotides align to TRBD2. The specimen was PBMCs. This TCR came from a man in his late teens or twenties in good health and CMV-seropositive. In DNA, the CDR3 is TGCGCCAGCAGCGGCTATGGACTAGCGGAGGACAATGAGCAGTTCTTC. It is translated as CASSGYGLAEDNEQFF.